This record covers a single TCR beta chain. Its antigen is unknown. The data originate from a study of shared clonotypes between healthy human individuals. Trimming took 6 bases from V and 0 from J; bases not matched to a gene: 5. The CDR3 is made up of 14 amino acids. CDR1 is SQVTM and CDR2 is ANQGSEA in the germline V gene. Study-level findings and limits: The naive CD4 repertoires of several donors were compared, and around 5.1% of clonotypes were shared. In contrast to clonotypes shared by all four donors, non-shared clonotypes had lower generation probabilities. The authors expected sequencing depth to affect clonotype sharing among donors.

The repertoire was sequenced with immunoSEQ multiplex PCR; TCRdb's copy has only in-frame clones and lacks some. The repertoire has roughly 400,000 clones, 95% to 97% of them found once; the top ten carry 0.32%. The chain carries TRBV29-1 and TRBJ1-3; the match to TRBD1 covers 7 bases. The sequence derives from a man aged 30 to 39 in good health. The material sequenced was memory CD8+ T cells sorted from blood. Subset of the sample: CD45RO+ cells pooled with CCR7-negative TemRA cells. The chain's CDR3 is CSVTAGGSGNTIYF. The CDR3 coding sequence is TGCAGCGTGACGGCAGGGGGCTCTGGAAACACCATATATTTT.